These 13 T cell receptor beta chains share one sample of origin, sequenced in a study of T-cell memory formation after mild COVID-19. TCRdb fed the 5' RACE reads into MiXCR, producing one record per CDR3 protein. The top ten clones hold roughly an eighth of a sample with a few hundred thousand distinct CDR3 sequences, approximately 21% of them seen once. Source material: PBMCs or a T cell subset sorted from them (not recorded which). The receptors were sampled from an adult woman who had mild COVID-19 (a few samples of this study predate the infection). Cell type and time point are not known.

The DNA of the CDR3 is TGTGCCAGCAGTTGGGAAATCCTCGAGACCCAGTACTTC. This encodes CASSWEILETQYF. The chain carries TRBV2 and TRBJ2-5; D is unresolved. This CDR3 spans 13 amino acids. Germline V gene sequence: CDR1 SNHLY, CDR2 FYNNEI. Trimming shortened V by 5 bases and J by 5 bases, and 12 bases separated the two germline ends.

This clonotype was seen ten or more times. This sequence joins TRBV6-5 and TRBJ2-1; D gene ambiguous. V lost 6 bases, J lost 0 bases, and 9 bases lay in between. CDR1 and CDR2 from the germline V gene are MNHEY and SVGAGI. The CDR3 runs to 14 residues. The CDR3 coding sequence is TGTGCCAGCAGCGTAGATAGCTCCTACAATGAGCAGTTCTTC. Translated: CASSVDSSYNEQFF.

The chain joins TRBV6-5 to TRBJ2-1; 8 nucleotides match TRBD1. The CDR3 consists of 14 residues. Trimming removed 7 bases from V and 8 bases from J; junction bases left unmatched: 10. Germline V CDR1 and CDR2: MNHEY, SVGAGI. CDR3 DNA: TGTGCCAGCACTAAGGGACAGGCTATGGATGAGCAGTTCTTC. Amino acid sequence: CASTKGQAMDEQFF.

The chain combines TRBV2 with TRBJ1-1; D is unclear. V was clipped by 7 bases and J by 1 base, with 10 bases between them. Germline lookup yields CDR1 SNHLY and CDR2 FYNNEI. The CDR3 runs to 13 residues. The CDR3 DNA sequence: TGTGCCAGCACTCAAAGCGGGAACACTGAAGCTTTCTTT. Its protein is CASTQSGNTEAFF.

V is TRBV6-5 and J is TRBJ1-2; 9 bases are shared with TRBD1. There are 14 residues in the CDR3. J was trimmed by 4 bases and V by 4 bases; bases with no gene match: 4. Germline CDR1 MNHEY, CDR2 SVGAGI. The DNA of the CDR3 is TGTGCCAGCAGTTCAAGGGACAGGGTCTATGGCTACACCTTC. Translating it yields CASSSRDRVYGYTF.

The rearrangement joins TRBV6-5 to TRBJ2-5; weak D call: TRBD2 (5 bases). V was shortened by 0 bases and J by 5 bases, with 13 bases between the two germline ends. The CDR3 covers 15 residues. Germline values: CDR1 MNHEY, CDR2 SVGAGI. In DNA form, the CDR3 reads TGTGCCAGCAGTTACTCGAGGACTTCTGCCGAGACCCAGTACTTC. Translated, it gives CASSYSRTSAETQYF.

CDR3 in amino acids: CSARGYSYNSPLHF. CDR3 coding DNA: TGCAGTGCTAGAGGGTACTCCTATAATTCACCCCTCCACTTT. The V and J genes are TRBV20-1 and TRBJ1-6; D remains unclear. The CDR3 runs to 14 residues. V lost 1 base and J 0 bases, leaving 4 bases between the germline ends. In germline, CDR1 is DFQATT, CDR2 SNEGSKA (reference sequence).

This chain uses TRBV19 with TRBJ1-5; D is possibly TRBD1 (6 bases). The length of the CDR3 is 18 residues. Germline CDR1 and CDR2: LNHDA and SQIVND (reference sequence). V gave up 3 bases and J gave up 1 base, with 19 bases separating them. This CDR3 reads CASSIQKVSQGSNQPQHF. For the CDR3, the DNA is TGTGCCAGTAGTATCCAGAAGGTGTCACAGGGAAGCAATCAGCCCCAGCATTTT.

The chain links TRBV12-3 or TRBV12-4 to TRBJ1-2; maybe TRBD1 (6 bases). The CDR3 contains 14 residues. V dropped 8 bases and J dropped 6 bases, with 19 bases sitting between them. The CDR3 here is CASPKGAGVDGYTF. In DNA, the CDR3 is TGTGCCAGCCCTAAAGGGGCAGGGGTGGATGGCTACACCTTC.

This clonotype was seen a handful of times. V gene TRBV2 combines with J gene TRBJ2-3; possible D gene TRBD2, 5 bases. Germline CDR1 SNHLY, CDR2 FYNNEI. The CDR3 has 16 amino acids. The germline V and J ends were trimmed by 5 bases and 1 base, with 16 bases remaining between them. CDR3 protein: CASSHPAGFRTDTQYF. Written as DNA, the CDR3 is TGTGCCAGCAGTCATCCTGCGGGTTTCCGCACAGATACGCAGTATTTT. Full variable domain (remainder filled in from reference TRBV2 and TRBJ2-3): EPEVTQTPSHQVTQMGQEVILRCVPISNHLYFYWYRQILGQKVEFLVSFYNNEISEKSEIFDDQFSVERPDGSNFTLKIRSTKLEDSAMYFCASSHPAGFRTDTQYFGPGTRLTVL.

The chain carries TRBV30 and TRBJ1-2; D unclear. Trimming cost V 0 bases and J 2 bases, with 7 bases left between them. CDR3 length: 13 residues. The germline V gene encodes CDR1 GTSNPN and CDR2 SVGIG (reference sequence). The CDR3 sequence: CAWSVLGNYGYTF. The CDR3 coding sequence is TGTGCCTGGAGTGTATTGGGCAACTATGGCTACACCTTC.

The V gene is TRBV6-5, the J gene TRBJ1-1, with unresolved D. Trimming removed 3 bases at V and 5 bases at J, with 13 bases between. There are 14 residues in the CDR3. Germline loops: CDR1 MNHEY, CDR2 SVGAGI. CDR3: CASSYEGSWTEAFF. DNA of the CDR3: TGTGCCAGCAGTTATGAAGGGTCGTGGACTGAAGCTTTCTTT.

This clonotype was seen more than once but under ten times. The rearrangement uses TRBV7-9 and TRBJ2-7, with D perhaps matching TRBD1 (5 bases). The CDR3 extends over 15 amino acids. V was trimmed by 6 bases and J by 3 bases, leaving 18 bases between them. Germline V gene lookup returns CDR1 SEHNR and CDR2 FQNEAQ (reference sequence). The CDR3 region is CASSSQDRALYEQYF. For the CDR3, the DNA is TGTGCCAGCAGTTCTCAAGACAGAGCCCTCTACGAGCAGTACTTC.